This T cell receptor beta chain stems from a study of CD8 T cells in ankylosing spondylitis. The study's findings and limits: Ankylosing spondylitis blood appeared to be characterized by a TCR beta motif of eight highly homologous variants. A subset of motif variants has previously been described in the synovial fluid and blood of reactive arthritis.

This clonotype was counted only a few times. Its specificity is unknown. This CDR3 region has 15 residues. V lost 0 bases and J lost 4, with 7 bases in between. In germline, CDR1 is LGHNA, CDR2 YNFKEQ. Making the TCR beta libraries involved quantitative 5'-RACE with molecular barcodes. TCRdb independently ran MiXCR on the 5' RACE reads; one entry per CDR3 protein. The sample carries 250,000 or so distinct CDR3 sequences, 15% to 20% recorded once. This chain connects TRBV4-2 to TRBJ2-6; no clear D. This TCR was recovered from a male donor with ankylosing spondylitis or in good health (not recorded which). Sequenced input: blood, either unsorted or a sorted T cell fraction (not recorded which). Here the CDR3 DNA reads TGTGCCAGCAGCCAAGAGGTTACCGGGGCCAACGTCCTGACTTTC. Protein product: CASSQEVTGANVLTF.